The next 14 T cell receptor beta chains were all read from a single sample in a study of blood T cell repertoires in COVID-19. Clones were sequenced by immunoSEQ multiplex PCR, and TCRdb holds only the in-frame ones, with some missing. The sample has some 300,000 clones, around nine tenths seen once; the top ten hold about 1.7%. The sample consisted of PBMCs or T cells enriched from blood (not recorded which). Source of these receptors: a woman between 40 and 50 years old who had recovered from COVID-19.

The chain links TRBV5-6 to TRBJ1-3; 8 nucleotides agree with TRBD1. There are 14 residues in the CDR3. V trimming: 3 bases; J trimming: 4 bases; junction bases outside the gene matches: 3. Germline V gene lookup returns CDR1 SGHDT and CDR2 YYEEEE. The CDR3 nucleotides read TGTGCCAGCAGCTGGACAGGGCAAGGAAACACCATATATTTT. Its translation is CASSWTGQGNTIYF.

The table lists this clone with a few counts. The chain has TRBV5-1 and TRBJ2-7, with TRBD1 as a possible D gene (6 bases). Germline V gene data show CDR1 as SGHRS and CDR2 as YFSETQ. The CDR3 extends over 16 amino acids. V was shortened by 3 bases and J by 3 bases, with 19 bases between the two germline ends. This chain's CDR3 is CASSSNIVGTIYEQYF. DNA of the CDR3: TGCGCCAGCAGCTCGAACATCGTCGGGACAATCTACGAGCAGTACTTC.

The CDR3 spells CASSHSAVQETQYF. Here the CDR3 DNA reads TGTGCCAGCAGCCATTCAGCGGTCCAAGAGACCCAGTACTTC. The V and J genes are TRBV3-1 (or the pseudogene TRBV3-2) and TRBJ2-5; the D gene is possibly TRBD2 (5 bases). Between the trimmed V and J ends, which lost 3 bases and 1 base, there was a span of 9 bases. This CDR3 has 14 amino acids. The germline V gene has CDR1 LGHDT and CDR2 YNNKEL (reference sequence).

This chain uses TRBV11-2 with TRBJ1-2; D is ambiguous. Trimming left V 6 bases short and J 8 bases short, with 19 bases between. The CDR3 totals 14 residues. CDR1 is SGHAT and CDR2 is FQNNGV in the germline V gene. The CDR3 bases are TGTGCCAGCAGACCCGGGAACAATCGGGGAGGCTACACCTTC. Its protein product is CASRPGNNRGGYTF.

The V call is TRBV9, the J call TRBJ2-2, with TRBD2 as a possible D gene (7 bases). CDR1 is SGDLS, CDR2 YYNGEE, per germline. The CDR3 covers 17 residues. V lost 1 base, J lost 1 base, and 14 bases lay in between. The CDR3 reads CASSVNRRGQNTGELFF. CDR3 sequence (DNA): TGTGCCAGCAGCGTAAATCGGCGGGGGCAGAACACCGGGGAGCTGTTTTTT.

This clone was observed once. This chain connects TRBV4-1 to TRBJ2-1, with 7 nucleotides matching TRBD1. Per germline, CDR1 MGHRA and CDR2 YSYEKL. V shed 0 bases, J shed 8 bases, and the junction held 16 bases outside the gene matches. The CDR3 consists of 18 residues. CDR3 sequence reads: CASSQEGRQGVGRHEQFF. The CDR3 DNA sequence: TGCGCCAGCAGCCAAGAAGGGAGACAGGGTGTAGGACGTCATGAGCAGTTCTTC.

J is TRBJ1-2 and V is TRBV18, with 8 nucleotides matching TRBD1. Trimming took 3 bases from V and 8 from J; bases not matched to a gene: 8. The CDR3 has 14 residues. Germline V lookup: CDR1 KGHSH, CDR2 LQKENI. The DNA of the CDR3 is TGTGCCAGCTCACCCCAGGGGGCCGGAGGAGGCTACACCTTC. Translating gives CASSPQGAGGGYTF.

The CDR3 region is CASRSTTYEQYF. CDR3 DNA: TGTGCCAGCAGGTCCACAACCTACGAGCAGTACTTC. V usage is TRBV6-5 and J usage is TRBJ2-7; D call uncertain. The CDR3 spans 12 residues. The germline V gene encodes CDR1 MNHEY and CDR2 SVGAGI. V shed 6 bases and J shed 2 bases, with 8 bases lying between them.

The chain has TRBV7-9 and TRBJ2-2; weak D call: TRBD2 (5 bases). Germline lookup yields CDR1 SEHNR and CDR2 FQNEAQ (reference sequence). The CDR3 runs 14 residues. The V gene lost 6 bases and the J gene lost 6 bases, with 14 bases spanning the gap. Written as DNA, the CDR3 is TGTGCCAGCAGTTCGGGGTTATACGCCGGGGAGCTGTTTTTT. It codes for CASSSGLYAGELFF.

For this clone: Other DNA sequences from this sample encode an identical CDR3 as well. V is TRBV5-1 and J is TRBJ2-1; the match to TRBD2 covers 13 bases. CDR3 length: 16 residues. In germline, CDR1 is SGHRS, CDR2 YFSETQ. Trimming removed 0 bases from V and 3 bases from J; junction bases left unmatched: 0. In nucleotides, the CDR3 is TGCGCCAGCAGCTTGGGGACTAGCGGGGGCTACAATGAGCAGTTCTTC. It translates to CASSLGTSGGYNEQFF.

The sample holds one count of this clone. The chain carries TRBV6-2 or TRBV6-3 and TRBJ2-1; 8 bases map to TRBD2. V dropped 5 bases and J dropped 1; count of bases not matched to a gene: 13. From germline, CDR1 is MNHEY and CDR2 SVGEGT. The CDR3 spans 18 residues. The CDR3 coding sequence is TGTGCCAGCAGTCTTCGGGTCGTACGGGAGGGGTCCTACAATGAGCAGTTCTTC. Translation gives CASSLRVVREGSYNEQFF.

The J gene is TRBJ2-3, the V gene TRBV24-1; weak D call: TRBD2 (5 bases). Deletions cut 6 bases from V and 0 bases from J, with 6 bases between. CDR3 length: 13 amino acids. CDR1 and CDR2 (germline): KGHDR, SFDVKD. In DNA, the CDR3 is TGTGCCACCAGTCGGGGTAGCACAGATACGCAGTATTTT. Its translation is CATSRGSTDTQYF.

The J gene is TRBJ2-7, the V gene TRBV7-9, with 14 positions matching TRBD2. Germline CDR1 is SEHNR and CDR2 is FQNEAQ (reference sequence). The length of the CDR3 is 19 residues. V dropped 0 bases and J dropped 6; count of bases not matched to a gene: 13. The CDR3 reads CASSLAGTGGTSGRIEQYF. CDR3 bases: TGTGCCAGCAGCTTAGCCGGGACAGGGGGGACTAGCGGGAGAATCGAGCAGTACTTC.

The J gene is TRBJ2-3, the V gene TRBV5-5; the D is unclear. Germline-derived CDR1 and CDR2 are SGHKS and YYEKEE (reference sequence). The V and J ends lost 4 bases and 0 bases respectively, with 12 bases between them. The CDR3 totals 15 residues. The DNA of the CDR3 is TGTGCCAGCAGCCCTAGTCGTATTAGCACAGATACGCAGTATTTT. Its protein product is CASSPSRISTDTQYF.